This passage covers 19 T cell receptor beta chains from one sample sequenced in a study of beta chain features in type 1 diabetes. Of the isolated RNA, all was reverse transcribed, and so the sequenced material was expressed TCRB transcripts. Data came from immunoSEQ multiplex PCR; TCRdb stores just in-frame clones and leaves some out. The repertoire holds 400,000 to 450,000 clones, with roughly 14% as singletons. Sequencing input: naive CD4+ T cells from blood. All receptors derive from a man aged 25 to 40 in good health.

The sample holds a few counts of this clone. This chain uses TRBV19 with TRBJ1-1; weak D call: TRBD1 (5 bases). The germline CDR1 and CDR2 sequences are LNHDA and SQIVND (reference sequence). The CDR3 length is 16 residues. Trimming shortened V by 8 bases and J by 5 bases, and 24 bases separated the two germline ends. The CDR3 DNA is TGTGCCAGTGATAGTATATTGAGGGAAAAGGGGACTGAAGCTTTCTTT. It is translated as CASDSILREKGTEAFF.

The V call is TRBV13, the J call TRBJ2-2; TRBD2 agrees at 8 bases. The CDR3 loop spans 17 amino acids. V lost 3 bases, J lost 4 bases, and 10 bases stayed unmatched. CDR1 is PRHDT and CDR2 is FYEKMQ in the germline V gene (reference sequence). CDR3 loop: CASSFFGAGAGTGELFF. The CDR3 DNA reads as TGTGCCAGCAGCTTTTTCGGAGCGGGAGCGGGCACCGGGGAGCTGTTTTTT.

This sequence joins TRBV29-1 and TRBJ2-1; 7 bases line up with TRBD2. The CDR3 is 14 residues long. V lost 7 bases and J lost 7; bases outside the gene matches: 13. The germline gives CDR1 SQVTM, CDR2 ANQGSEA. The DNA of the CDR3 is TGCAGCGGGCGGCTGGGCGGGAGTTATAATGAGCAGTTCTTC. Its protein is CSGRLGGSYNEQFF.

The CDR3 nucleotides read TGTGCCAGCAGCCAATGGTCTTGGGAGAAAGAGACCCAGTACTTC. This gives the protein CASSQWSWEKETQYF. The V and J genes are TRBV14 and TRBJ2-5; possibly TRBD2 for D (5 bases). Deletions cut 2 bases from V and 3 bases from J, with 13 bases between. Germline-derived CDR1 and CDR2 are SGHDN and FVKESK. The CDR3 is made up of 15 amino acids.

The CDR3 bases are TGTGCCAGCAGTTACGGAATGGGCAATCAGCCCCAGCATTTT. Protein: CASSYGMGNQPQHF. J is TRBJ1-5 and V is TRBV6-5; D uncertain. The CDR3 totals 14 residues. CDR1 and CDR2 from the germline V gene are MNHEY and SVGAGI. The V gene lost 2 bases and the J gene lost 2 bases, with 7 bases spanning the gap.

The CDR3 sequence: CASRTTSTDTQYF. CDR3 sequence (DNA): TGTGCCAGCAGAACCACTAGCACAGATACGCAGTATTTT. The rearrangement uses TRBV7-2 and TRBJ2-3; D not resolved. The CDR3 covers 13 residues. Deletions cut 6 bases from V and 0 bases from J, with 7 bases between. Germline values: CDR1 SGHTA, CDR2 FQGNSA.

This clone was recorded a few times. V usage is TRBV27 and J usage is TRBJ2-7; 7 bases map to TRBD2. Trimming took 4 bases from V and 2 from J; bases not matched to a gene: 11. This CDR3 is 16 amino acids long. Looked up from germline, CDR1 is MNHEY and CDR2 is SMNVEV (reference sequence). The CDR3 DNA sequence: TGTGCCAGCAGTTCCGGAGCGGGGAGAAATACCTACGAGCAGTACTTC. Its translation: CASSSGAGRNTYEQYF.

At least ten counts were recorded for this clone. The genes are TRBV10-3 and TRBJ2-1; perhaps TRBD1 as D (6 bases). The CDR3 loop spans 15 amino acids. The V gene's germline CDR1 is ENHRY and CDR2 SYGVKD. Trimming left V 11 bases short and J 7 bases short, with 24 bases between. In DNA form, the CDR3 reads TGTGCCGCACGCAGTCATTCGGACAGCTGGAATGAGCAGTTCTTC. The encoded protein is CAARSHSDSWNEQFF.

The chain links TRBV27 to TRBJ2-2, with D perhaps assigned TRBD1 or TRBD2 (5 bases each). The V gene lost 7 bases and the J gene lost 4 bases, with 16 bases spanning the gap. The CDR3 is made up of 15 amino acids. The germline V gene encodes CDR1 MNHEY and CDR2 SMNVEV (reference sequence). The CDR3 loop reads CASKDIVGVTGELFF. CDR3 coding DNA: TGTGCCAGCAAAGACATCGTGGGGGTCACCGGGGAGCTGTTTTTT.

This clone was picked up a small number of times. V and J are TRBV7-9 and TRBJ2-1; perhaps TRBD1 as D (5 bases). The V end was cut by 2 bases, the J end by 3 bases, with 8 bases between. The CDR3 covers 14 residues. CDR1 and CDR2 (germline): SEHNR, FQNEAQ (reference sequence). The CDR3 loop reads CASSLNTGYNEQFF. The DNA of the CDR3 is TGTGCCAGCAGCTTAAATACAGGCTACAATGAGCAGTTCTTC. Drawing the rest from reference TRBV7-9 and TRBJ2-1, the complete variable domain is DTGVSQNPRHKITKRGQNVTFRCDPISEHNRLYWYRQTLGQGPEFLTYFQNEAQLEKSRLLSDRFSAERPKGSFSTLEIQRTEQGDSAMYLCASSLNTGYNEQFFGPGTRLTVL.

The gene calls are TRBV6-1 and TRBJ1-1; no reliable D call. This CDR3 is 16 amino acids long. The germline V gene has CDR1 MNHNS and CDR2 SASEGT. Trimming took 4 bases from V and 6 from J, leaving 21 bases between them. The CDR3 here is CASSAFILSSHSEAFF. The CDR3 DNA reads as TGTGCCAGCAGTGCATTTATTTTATCGAGTCATTCTGAAGCTTTCTTT.

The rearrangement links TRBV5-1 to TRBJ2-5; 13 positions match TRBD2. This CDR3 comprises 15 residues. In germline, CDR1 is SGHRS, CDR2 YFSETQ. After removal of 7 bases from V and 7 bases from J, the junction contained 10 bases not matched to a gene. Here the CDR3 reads CASATRLAGGVTQYF. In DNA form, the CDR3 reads TGCGCCAGCGCAACTAGACTAGCGGGGGGTGTGACCCAGTACTTC.

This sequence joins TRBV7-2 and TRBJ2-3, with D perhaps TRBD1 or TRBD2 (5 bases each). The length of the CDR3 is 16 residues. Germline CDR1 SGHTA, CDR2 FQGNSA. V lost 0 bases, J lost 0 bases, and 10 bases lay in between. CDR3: CASSLAGTGSTDTQYF. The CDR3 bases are TGTGCCAGCAGCTTAGCCGGGACGGGAAGCACAGATACGCAGTATTTT.

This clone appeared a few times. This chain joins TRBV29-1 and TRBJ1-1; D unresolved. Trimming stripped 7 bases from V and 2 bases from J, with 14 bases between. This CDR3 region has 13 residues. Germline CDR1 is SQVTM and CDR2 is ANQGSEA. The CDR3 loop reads CSGVGQINTEAFF. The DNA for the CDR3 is TGCAGCGGGGTTGGGCAGATCAACACTGAAGCTTTCTTT.

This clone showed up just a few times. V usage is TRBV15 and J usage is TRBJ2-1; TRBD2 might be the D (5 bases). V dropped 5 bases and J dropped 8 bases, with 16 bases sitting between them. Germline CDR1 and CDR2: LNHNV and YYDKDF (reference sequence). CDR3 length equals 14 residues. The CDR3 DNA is TGTGCCACCAGCGGCCCGAGGGTAGTCGATGAGCAGTTCTTC. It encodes CATSGPRVVDEQFF.

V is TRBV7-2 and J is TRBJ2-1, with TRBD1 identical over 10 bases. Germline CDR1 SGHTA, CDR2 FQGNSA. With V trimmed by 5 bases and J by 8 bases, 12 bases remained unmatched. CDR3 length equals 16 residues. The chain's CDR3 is CASSPEGTGAWDEQFF. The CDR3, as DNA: TGTGCCAGCAGCCCCGAAGGGACAGGGGCTTGGGATGAGCAGTTCTTC.

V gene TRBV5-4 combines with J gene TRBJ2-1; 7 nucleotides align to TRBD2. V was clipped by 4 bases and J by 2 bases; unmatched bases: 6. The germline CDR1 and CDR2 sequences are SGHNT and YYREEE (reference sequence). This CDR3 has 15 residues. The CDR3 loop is CASSPVGGAYNEQFF. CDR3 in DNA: TGTGCCAGCAGCCCCGTGGGGGGGGCCTACAATGAGCAGTTCTTC. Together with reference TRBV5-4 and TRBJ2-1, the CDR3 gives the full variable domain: ETGVTQSPTHLIKTRGQQVTLRCSSQSGHNTVSWYQQALGQGPQFIFQYYREEENGRGNFPPRFSGLQFPNYSSELNVNALELDDSALYLCASSPVGGAYNEQFFGPGTRLTVL.

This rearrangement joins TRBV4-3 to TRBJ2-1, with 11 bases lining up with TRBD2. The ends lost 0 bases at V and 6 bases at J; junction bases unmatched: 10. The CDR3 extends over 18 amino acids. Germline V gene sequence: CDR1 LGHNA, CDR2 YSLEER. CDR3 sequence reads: CASSQDLGQLAGVNEQFF. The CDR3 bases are TGCGCCAGCAGCCAAGATCTGGGGCAACTAGCGGGAGTCAATGAGCAGTTCTTC.

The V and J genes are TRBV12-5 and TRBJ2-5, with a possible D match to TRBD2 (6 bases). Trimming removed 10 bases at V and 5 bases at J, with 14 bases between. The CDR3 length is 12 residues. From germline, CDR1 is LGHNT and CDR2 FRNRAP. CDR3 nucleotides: TGTGCTACCGGAGGGACGCGGGAGACCCAGTACTTC. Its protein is CATGGTRETQYF. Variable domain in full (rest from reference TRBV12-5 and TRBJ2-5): DARVTQTPRHKVTEMGQEVTMRCQPILGHNTVFWYRQTMMQGLELLAYFRNRAPLDDSGMPKDRFSAEMPDATLATLKIQPSEPRDSAVYFCATGGTRETQYFGPGTRLLVL.